This T cell receptor (beta chain) was captured by sequencing in a study of blood T cell repertoires in COVID-19. In this sample, this clone turned up once. Trimming at V came to 6 bases and at J to 0 bases, leaving 8 bases not matched to a gene. Germline V gene lookup returns CDR1 MNHEY and CDR2 SVGAGI. The CDR3 totals 15 residues. Generated by immunoSEQ multiplex PCR, the TCRdb table keeps only in-frame clones and is missing some. The sample contains fewer than 200,000 clones, around 83% of which appear only once. What was sequenced was peripheral blood. The V gene is TRBV6-5, the J gene TRBJ2-7; 7 bases fit TRBD1. This receptor was obtained from a woman aged 70-85 years with COVID-19, enrolled during active disease. CDR3 region: CASSRDRDLSYEQYF. CDR3 in DNA: TGTGCCAGCAGCCGCGACAGGGACCTCTCCTACGAGCAGTACTTC.